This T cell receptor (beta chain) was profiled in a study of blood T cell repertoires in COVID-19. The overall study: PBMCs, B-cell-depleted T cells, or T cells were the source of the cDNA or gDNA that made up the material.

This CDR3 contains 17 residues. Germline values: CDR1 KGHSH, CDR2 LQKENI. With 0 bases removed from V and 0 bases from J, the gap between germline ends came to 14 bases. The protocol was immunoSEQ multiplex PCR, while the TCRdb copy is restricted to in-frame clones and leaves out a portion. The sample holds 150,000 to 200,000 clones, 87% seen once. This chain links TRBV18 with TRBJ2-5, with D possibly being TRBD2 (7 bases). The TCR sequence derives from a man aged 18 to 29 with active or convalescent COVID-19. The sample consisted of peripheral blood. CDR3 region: CASSPPVAGDNQETQYF. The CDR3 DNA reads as TGTGCCAGCTCACCACCGGTTGCGGGGGACAACCAAGAGACCCAGTACTTC.